This T cell receptor (beta chain) was profiled in a study of T cell responses to AZD1222 COVID-19 vaccine. Study observations and caveats: The number of AZD1222 recipients seropositive at baseline was only 5 to 7. Most donors were white British, females outnumbered males, and clonal diversity was possibly underestimated. Following two doses of AZD1222, Spike-specific TCR breadth and depth rose. CD4 TCRs linked to vaccination spanned spike, dominating at 160-218 and 743-854.

Germline trimming cut 3 bases from V and 2 bases from J; bases unmatched to any gene: 1. There are 13 residues in the CDR3. Germline CDR1 reads GTSNPN; CDR2 reads SVGIG (reference sequence). A note on this clone: Its specificity is not known. This sample includes further DNA sequences coding for the same CDR3.

Some clones are missing from TCRdb's copy, which holds only in-frame ones; the method was immunoSEQ multiplex PCR. Of 140,000 or so clones in the sample, over 75% were seen once. This specimen consisted of peripheral blood, obtained 28 days after the second dose of the MenACWY control vaccine. This sequence joins TRBV30 and TRBJ1-5; the match to TRBD1 covers 7 bases. The TCR sequence derives from an adult who received the MenACWY meningococcal vaccine as a control. In nucleotides, the CDR3 is TGTGCCTGGAGCGGACAGGGCAATCAGCCCCAGCATTTT. This sequence encodes CAWSGQGNQPQHF.